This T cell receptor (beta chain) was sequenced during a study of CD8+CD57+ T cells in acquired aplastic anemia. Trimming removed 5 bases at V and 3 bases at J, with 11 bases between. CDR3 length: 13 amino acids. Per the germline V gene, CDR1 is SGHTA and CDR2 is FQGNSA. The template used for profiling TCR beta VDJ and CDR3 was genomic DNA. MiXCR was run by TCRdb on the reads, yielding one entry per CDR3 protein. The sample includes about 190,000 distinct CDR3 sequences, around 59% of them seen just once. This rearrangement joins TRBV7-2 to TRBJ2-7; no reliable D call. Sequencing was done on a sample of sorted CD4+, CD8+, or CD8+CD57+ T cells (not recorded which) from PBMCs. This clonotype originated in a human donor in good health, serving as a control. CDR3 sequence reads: CASSLDGFYEQYF. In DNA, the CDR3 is TGTGCCAGCAGCCTCGACGGATTCTACGAGCAGTACTTC.